This T cell receptor beta chain was captured in a study of T cell changes during pregnancy in multiple sclerosis. The repertoire was sequenced with immunoSEQ multiplex PCR; TCRdb's copy has only in-frame clones and lacks some. Of 90,000 to 120,000 clones listed, approximately 90% are singletons. Germline-derived CDR1 and CDR2 are SGHTS and YDEGEE. V gave up 0 bases and J gave up 10 bases, with 17 bases separating them. The CDR3 has 16 residues. The TCR originated in a female donor in good health, enrolled as a control in a pregnancy study. The V gene is TRBV5-8, the J gene TRBJ1-6, with a weak D call TRBD1 (5 bases). This sample comprised peripheral blood, obtained in the third trimester of pregnancy. Here the CDR3 reads CASSLAGNVQGSPLHF. CDR3 nucleotide sequence: TGTGCCAGCAGCTTGGCTGGTAACGTCCAGGGCTCACCCCTCCACTTT.